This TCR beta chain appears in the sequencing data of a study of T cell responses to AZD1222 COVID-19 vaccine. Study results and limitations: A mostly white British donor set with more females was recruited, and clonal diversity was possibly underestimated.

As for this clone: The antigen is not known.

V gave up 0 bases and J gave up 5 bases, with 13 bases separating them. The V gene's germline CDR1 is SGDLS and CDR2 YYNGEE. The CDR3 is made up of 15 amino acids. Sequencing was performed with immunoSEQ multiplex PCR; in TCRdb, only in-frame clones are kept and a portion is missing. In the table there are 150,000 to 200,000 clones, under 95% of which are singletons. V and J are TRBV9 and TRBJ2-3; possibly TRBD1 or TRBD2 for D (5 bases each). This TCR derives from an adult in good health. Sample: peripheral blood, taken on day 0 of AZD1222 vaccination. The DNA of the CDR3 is TGTGCCAGCAGCGTAGATGGGGGAGTGCGAGATACGCAGTATTTT. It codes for CASSVDGGVRDTQYF.